These 6 T cell receptor beta chains were all obtained from the same sample, sequenced in a study of low-dose radiotherapy and immunotherapy resistance in tumors. Time point defined: after trial treatment. Treatment of the sample: LDRT plus nivolumab, ipilimumab, low-dose cyclophosphamide and aspirin (RACIN trial). With TRAV- and TRBV-specific primers, first-strand cDNA was made, covering the alpha and beta chains. TCR amplification ran roughly 20 PCR cycles using constant-region and V-primer adapter primers. TCRdb recomputed calls from the reads with MiXCR, one row per CDR3 protein. The sample carries about 80,000 distinct CDR3 sequences, 17% recorded once. The sequencing here drew on PBMCs, taken after low-dose radiotherapy plus immunotherapy. The receptors were gathered from a male donor with prostate cancer.

This clonotype was seen repeatedly, ten times or more. DNA for the CDR3: TGTGCCAGCAGCCAAGATCGATTGGGGTCAACTAATGAAAAACTGTTTTTT. Translated: CASSQDRLGSTNEKLFF. V gene TRBV14 combines with J gene TRBJ1-4, with D unclear. V dropped 0 bases and J dropped 0 bases, with 11 bases sitting between them. CDR3 size: 17 residues. Germline V gene lookup returns CDR1 SGHDN and CDR2 FVKESK.

In its sample, this clonotype was seen many times. J is TRBJ1-1 and V is TRBV10-3; possibly TRBD1 for D (5 bases). The CDR3 is made up of 14 amino acids. The ends were cut back, 2 bases at V and 5 bases at J, with 12 bases in the middle. CDR1 ENHRY and CDR2 SYGVKD come from the germline V gene. The DNA for the CDR3 is TGTGCCATCAGTGAGGTGCAGGGTACGACTGAAGCTTTCTTT. This gives the protein CAISEVQGTTEAFF.

This clonotype was recorded many times. The chain has TRBV20-1 and TRBJ1-5; 10 positions match TRBD1. Trimming took 2 bases from V and 7 from J; bases not matched to a gene: 5. The germline V gene encodes CDR1 DFQATT and CDR2 SNEGSKA (reference sequence). The CDR3 extends over 14 amino acids. In DNA, the CDR3 is TGCAGTGCTAGACGGGACAGGGGAGACCAGCCCCAGCATTTT. Translating gives CSARRDRGDQPQHF.

The V call is TRBV18, the J call TRBJ2-7; D not resolved. The CDR3 sequence is 13 residues long. CDR1 is KGHSH and CDR2 is LQKENI in the germline V gene. Deletions cut 4 bases from V and 0 bases from J, with 7 bases between. DNA of the CDR3: TGTGCCAGCTCACGCGCAAGCTCCTACGAGCAGTACTTC. This sequence encodes CASSRASSYEQYF.

The rearrangement links TRBV27 to TRBJ2-1, with no clear D. V was trimmed by 5 bases and J by 4 bases, leaving 3 bases between them. Germline CDR1 and CDR2: MNHEY and SMNVEV (reference sequence). CDR3 length: 11 amino acids. The CDR3 reads CASSHYNEQFF. DNA of the CDR3: TGTGCCAGCAGTCATTACAATGAGCAGTTCTTC.

This clonotype was seen many times. The chain couples TRBV15 to TRBJ2-2; D gene ambiguous. With 6 bases removed from V and 0 bases from J, the gap between germline ends came to 14 bases. The V gene's germline CDR1 is LNHNV and CDR2 YYDKDF (reference sequence). The CDR3 sequence is 16 residues long. CDR3 coding DNA: TGTGCCACCAGAGAAAACGGGCTTTCGAACACCGGGGAGCTGTTTTTT. Translating it yields CATRENGLSNTGELFF.